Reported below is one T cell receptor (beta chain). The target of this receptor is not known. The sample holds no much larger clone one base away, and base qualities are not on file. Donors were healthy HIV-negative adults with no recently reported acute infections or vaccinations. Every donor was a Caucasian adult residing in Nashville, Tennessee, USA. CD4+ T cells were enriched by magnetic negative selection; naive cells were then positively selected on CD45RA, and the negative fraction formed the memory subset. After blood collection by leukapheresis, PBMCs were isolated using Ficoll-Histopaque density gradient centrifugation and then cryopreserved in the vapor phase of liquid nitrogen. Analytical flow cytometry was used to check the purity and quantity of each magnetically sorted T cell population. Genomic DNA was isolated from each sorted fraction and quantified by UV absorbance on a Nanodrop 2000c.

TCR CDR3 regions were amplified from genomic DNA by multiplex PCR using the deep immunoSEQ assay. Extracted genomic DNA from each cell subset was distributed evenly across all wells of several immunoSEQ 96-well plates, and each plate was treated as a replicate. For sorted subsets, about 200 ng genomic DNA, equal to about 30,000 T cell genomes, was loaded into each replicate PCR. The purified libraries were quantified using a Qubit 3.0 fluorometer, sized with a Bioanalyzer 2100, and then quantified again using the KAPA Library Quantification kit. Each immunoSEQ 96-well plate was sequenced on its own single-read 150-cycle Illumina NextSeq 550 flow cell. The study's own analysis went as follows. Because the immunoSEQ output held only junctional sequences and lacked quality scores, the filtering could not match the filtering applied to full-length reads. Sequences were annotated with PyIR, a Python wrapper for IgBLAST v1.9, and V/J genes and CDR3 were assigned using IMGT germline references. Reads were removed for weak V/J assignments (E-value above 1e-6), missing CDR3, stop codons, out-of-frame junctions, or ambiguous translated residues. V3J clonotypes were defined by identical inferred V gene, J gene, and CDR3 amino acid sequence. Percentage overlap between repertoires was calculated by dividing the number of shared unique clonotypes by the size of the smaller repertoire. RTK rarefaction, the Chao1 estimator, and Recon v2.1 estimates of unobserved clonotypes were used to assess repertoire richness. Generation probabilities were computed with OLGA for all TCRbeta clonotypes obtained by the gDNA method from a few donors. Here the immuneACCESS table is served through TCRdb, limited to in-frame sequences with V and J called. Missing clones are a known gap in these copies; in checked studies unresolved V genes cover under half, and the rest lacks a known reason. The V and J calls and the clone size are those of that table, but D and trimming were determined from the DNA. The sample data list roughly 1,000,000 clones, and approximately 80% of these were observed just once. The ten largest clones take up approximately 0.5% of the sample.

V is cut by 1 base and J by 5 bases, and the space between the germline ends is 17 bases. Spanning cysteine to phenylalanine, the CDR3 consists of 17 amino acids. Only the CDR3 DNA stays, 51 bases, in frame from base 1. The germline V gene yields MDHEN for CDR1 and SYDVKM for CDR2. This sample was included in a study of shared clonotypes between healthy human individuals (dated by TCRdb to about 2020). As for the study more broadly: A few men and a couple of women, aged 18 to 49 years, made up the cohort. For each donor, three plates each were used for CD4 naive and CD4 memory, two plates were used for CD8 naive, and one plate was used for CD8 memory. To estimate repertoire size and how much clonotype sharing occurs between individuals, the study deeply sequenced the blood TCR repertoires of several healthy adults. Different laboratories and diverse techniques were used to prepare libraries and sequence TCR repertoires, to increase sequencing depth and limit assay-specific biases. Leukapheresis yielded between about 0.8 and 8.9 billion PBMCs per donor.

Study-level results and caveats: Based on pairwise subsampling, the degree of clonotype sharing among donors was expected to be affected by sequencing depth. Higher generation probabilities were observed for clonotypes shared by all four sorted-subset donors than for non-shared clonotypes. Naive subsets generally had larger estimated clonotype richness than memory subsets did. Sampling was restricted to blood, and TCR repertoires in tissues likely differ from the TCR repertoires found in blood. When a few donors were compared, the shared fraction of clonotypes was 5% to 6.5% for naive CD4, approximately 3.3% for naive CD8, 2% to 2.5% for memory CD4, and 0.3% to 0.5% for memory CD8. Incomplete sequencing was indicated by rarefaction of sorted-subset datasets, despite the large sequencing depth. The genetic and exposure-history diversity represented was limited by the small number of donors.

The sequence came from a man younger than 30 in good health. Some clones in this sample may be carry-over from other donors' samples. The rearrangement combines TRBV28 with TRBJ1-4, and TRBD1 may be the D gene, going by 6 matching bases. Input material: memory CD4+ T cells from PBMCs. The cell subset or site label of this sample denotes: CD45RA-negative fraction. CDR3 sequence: CASSLFPGARGNEKLFF. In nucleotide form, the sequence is TGTGCCAGCAGTTTATTTCCGGGGGCGCGGGGAAATGAAAAACTGTTTTTT.